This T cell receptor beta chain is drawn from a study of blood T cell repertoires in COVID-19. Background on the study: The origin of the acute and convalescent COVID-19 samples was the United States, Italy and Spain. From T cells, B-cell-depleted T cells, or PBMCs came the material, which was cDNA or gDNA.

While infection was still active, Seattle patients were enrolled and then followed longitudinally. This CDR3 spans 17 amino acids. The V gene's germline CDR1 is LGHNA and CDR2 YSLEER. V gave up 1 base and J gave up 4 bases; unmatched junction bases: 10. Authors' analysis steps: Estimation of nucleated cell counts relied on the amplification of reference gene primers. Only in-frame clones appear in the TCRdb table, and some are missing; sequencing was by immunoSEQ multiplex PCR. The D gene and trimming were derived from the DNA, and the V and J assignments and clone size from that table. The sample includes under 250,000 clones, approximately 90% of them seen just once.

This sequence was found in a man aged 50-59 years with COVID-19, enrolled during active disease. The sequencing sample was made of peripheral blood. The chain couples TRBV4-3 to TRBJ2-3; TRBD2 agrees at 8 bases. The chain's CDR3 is CASSQVSGGGRPDTQYF. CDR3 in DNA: TGCGCCAGCAGCCAAGTCTCGGGCGGGGGGCGCCCAGATACGCAGTATTTT.